Listed below are T cell receptor beta chains from one sample, sequenced in a study of blood T cell repertoires in COVID-19. Generated by immunoSEQ multiplex PCR, the TCRdb table keeps only in-frame clones and is missing some. The sample lists a few hundred thousand clones, around 87% occurring once. Material: PBMCs or T cells enriched from blood (not recorded which). The receptors shown here come from a man aged 40-49 years in a cohort exposed to, infected with or recovered from COVID-19 (not recorded which). CDR3s include the opening cysteine and the closing phenylalanine or tryptophan.

v_call	cdr3_aa
TRBV7-9	CASSIGIAVNTGELFF
TRBV6-1	CASSEGTSGRDTQYF
TRBV10-3	CAIRGGQGNTIYF
TRBV5-4	CASSLVQGYNSPLHF
TRBV19	CASSETGSNQPQHF
TRBV6-6	CASELAGSYNEQFF
TRBV18	CASSGGWQSYEQYF
TRBV6-5	CASILRDSYTGELFF
TRBV6-5	CASSYSGGGSNYGYTF
TRBV7-2	CASSLLAGISWEQYF
TRBV19	CASSIVGTGNTEAFF
TRBV27	CASSSPRAGGPREQYF
TRBV5-1	CASSYPGQGTYNEQFF
TRBV6-5	CASSYLQNNEQFF
TRBV6-5	CASSYYASGITYEQYF
TRBV7-9	CASSPILLRDRFNYGYTF
TRBV19	CASGWDRQYF
TRBV18	CASSPGRESHEQYF
TRBV4-1	CASSQLQGVATNEKLFF
TRBV5-6	CASSRRSEQFF
TRBV7-9	CASSLIGGNSPLHF